The rows below give T cell receptor beta chains drawn from one sample of a study of OX40 agonist ivuxolimab in advanced cancers. Data came from immunoSEQ multiplex PCR; TCRdb stores just in-frame clones and leaves some out. The sample yields about 48,000 clones, roughly 80% seen once. The sample in question was CD4+ or CD8+ T cells sorted from blood, obtained in a trial of the OX40 agonist ivuxolimab. The receptor set was obtained from an adult with an advanced solid tumor such as melanoma, head and neck, liver or kidney cancer. CDR3s include the opening cysteine and the closing phenylalanine or tryptophan. D genes are given only for firm matches. Where a row states a size, it is once, few, many or the class of an expanded clone; other rows omit it.

v_call	j_call	d_call	clone_size	cdr3_nt	cdr3_aa
TRBV30	TRBJ2-4	TRBD2	NA	TGTGCCTCCATCCTAGCGGGAGGAAACATTCAGTACTTC	CASILAGGNIQYF
TRBV6-5	TRBJ1-2	TRBD1	NA	TGTGCCAGCGGGGGGACAGGTGCTAACTATGGCTACACCTTC	CASGGTGANYGYTF
TRBV30	TRBJ1-2	NA	NA	TGTGCCTGGAACACGAATAGCTATGGCTACACCTTC	CAWNTNSYGYTF
TRBV19	TRBJ1-4	NA	NA	TGTGCCAGTAGTTACTACGGGGAAACTAATGAAAAACTGTTTTTT	CASSYYGETNEKLFF
TRBV7-2	TRBJ2-5	TRBD2	NA	TGTGCCAGCAGCTTAGCAAGAAGGGCTAGCGGGAGGGTACTCCAAGAGACCCAGTACTTC	CASSLARRASGRVLQETQYF
TRBV27	TRBJ1-4	NA	few	TGTGCCAGCAGTTTTAGGGGGACACCCCGGCAAGCTAATGAAAAACTGTTTTTT	CASSFRGTPRQANEKLFF
TRBV5-5	TRBJ1-5	NA	NA	TGTGCCAGCAGCTTGGTACTCAATCAGCCCCAGCATTTT	CASSLVLNQPQHF
TRBV6-5	TRBJ2-3	NA	NA	TGTGCCAGCAGTTACTTGATAACAGATACGCAGTATTTT	CASSYLITDTQYF
TRBV2	TRBJ2-7	NA	NA	TGTGCCAGCAGTGAACCCCTCGACGAGCAGTACTTC	CASSEPLDEQYF
TRBV5-1	TRBJ1-1	NA	NA	TGCGCCAGCAGCTTGGCCCAGGGGCCCAACACTGAAGCTTTCTTT	CASSLAQGPNTEAFF
TRBV7-8	TRBJ1-2	TRBD1	NA	TGTGCCAGCAGCTTAAGAGTGGGACAGGGGGCGTCTGGCTACACCTTC	CASSLRVGQGASGYTF
TRBV15	TRBJ2-1	NA	NA	TGTGCCACCAGCAGAGATGTAAGGGCGGCGGTCTACAATGAGCAGTTCTTC	CATSRDVRAAVYNEQFF
TRBV7-3	TRBJ2-3	NA	NA	TGTGCCAGCAGCCTTGGGTCCAACAGGGGCACAGATACGCAGTATTTT	CASSLGSNRGTDTQYF
TRBV5-4	TRBJ1-6	TRBD1	NA	TGTGCCAGCAGCTCACAGGGGCTGGATTCACCCCTCCACTTT	CASSSQGLDSPLHF
TRBV6-5	TRBJ2-7	TRBD1	NA	TGTGCCAGCAGTCAATCCGGGACAGGGGACTACGAGCAGTACTTC	CASSQSGTGDYEQYF
TRBV2	TRBJ1-4	TRBD1	NA	TGTGCCAGCAATCCCTTTATCGACAGGGAAGTCACTAATGAAAAACTGTTTTTT	CASNPFIDREVTNEKLFF
TRBV5-1	TRBJ2-2	TRBD2	NA	TGCGCCAGCAGCTTGGCCTTGCAAGCGGGGGTAAACACCGGGGAGCTGTTTTTT	CASSLALQAGVNTGELFF
TRBV4-3	TRBJ1-6	NA	few	TGCGCCAGCAGCCACAAAGGGCGGCATTCACCCCTCCACTTT	CASSHKGRHSPLHF
TRBV28	TRBJ2-5	TRBD2	NA	TGTGCCAGCAGTTGGCCGACTAGCGGGGGTGAGACCCAGTACTTC	CASSWPTSGGETQYF
TRBV27	TRBJ2-3	TRBD2	few	TGTGCCAGCCTCGGGACTAGCGGGTTCTTCACAGATACGCAGTATTTT	CASLGTSGFFTDTQYF
TRBV28	TRBJ2-2	TRBD1	few	TGTGCCAGCAGTCCCGTGGGACAGGGGTCCGGGGAGCTGTTTTTT	CASSPVGQGSGELFF
TRBV9	TRBJ2-3	TRBD2	NA	TGTGCCAGCAGCGTAGCACTAGCGGGAGGCGGGCAGTATTTT	CASSVALAGGGQYF
TRBV29-1	TRBJ1-5	NA	NA	TGCAGCGTTGCCGGGGAGGGCAATCAGCCCCAGCATTTT	CSVAGEGNQPQHF
TRBV19	TRBJ2-7	NA	NA	TGTGCCAGTAGTATGCAGGGTGCAGCCTACGAGCAGTACTTC	CASSMQGAAYEQYF
TRBV7-2	TRBJ1-3	NA	NA	TGTGCCAGCAGCTTAAGCCCGGCGATTGTTGGAAACACCATATATTTT	CASSLSPAIVGNTIYF
TRBV6-1	TRBJ1-1	NA	NA	TGTGCCAGCAGGGTGGGCAGAGAAGCCAGGGCTTTCTTT	CASRVGREARAFF
TRBV30	TRBJ1-5	TRBD1	NA	TGTGCCTGGAGTGGACAGGGGATTCAGCCCCAGCATTTT	CAWSGQGIQPQHF
TRBV7-3	TRBJ2-1	TRBD2	NA	TGTGCCAGCAGCCCCGGGGGGGGCAGGGCAAATGAGCAGTTCTTC	CASSPGGGRANEQFF
TRBV5-4	TRBJ2-7	TRBD1	NA	TGTGCCAGCAGTCCGGGCGGACAGGGGAGCTCCTACGAGCAGTACTTC	CASSPGGQGSSYEQYF
TRBV7-9	TRBJ2-5	NA	few	TGTGCCAGCAGCCTATTACGACTACAAGAGACCCAGTACTTC	CASSLLRLQETQYF
TRBV2	TRBJ2-5	NA	NA	TGTGCCAGCAGCCTACAAGAAGAGACCCAGTACTTC	CASSLQEETQYF
TRBV29-1	TRBJ1-1	TRBD1	medium-sized	TGCAGCGTTGAAGATCACAGGGTGGACAGGACTGAAGCTTTCTTT	CSVEDHRVDRTEAFF
TRBV6-5	TRBJ2-5	TRBD2	NA	TGTGCCAGCAGCCGGGGGGGGCAGTACCAAGAGACCCAGTACTTC	CASSRGGQYQETQYF
TRBV2	TRBJ2-5	NA	NA	TGTGCCAGCAGGGGAACGGTTGGGAGCGAGACCCAGTACTTC	CASRGTVGSETQYF
TRBV7-9	TRBJ1-1	NA	NA	TGTGCCAGCAGAAACCGGGGCAAAATCCAGGACACTGAAGCTTTCTTT	CASRNRGKIQDTEAFF
TRBV10-2	TRBJ2-1	NA	NA	TGCGCCAGCGCCCGGCCGTCCGGAGAGCAGTTCTTC	CASARPSGEQFF
TRBV5-4	TRBJ2-7	TRBD2	NA	TGTGCCAGCAGTCGGCGGCGCTTCCAGCGGGGGGCCACGTACGAGCAGTACTTC	CASSRRRFQRGATYEQYF
TRBV27	TRBJ2-7	NA	NA	TGTGCCAGCAGTCGGGTGGGGGACGAGCAGTACTTC	CASSRVGDEQYF
TRBV5-6	TRBJ1-3	NA	NA	TGTGCCAGCAGCCCATTAAACAGGGACTCTGGAAACACCATATATTTT	CASSPLNRDSGNTIYF
TRBV4-2	TRBJ2-7	NA	medium-sized	TGTGCCAGCAGCCCCCATGGGAGTACCTCCTACGAGCAGTACTTC	CASSPHGSTSYEQYF
TRBV7-9	TRBJ2-1	NA	NA	TGTGCCAGCAGCTTCGTCCGCGACAATGAGCAGTTCTTC	CASSFVRDNEQFF
TRBV29-1	TRBJ2-7	TRBD1	NA	TGCAGCGTTGTACCCGGGACAGGGTACTACGAGCAGTACTTC	CSVVPGTGYYEQYF
TRBV5-4	TRBJ2-7	NA	NA	TGTGCCAGCAGCCGCGAAGGGACAAGCTACGAGCAGTACTTC	CASSREGTSYEQYF
TRBV5-5	TRBJ2-1	TRBD1	NA	TGTGCCAGCAGCTTGGAGGACAGGGGCTACAATGAGCAGTTCTTC	CASSLEDRGYNEQFF
TRBV28	TRBJ2-1	NA	NA	TGTGCCAGCAGTTTATACGGGGGCTCCCTCAATGAGCAGTTCTTC	CASSLYGGSLNEQFF
TRBV30	TRBJ2-1	TRBD2	NA	TGTGCCTGGAGGGGGGGTCTAGCGGGAGTGGTGAGTGAGCAGTTCTTC	CAWRGGLAGVVSEQFF
TRBV10-3	TRBJ2-7	TRBD2	NA	TGTGCCATCAGCCAAGGAGCGGGATCACCCTACGAGCAGTACTTC	CAISQGAGSPYEQYF
TRBV5-1	TRBJ2-5	NA	NA	TGCGCCAGCAGCCTCTGGGGAGAAGAGACCCAGTACTTC	CASSLWGEETQYF
TRBV6-5	TRBJ2-2	NA	NA	TGTGCCAGCAGTACCGACATATGGAACACCGGGGAGCTGTTTTTT	CASSTDIWNTGELFF